This TCR beta chain was sequenced during a study of Ad26.COV2.S vaccination and SARS-CoV-2 variants. V was clipped by 0 bases and J by 0 bases, with 6 bases between them. The V gene's germline CDR1 is GTSNPN and CDR2 SVGIG (reference sequence). This CDR3 region has 14 residues. The sample's treatment: some 20 received Ad26.COV2.S at low or high dose, single or two shots; about 5 received placebo; per-sample allocation not given. Sampling was done on day 63 after the first vaccine or placebo injection. As to this clone: This sample includes further DNA sequences coding for the same CDR3.

The protocol was immunoSEQ multiplex PCR, while the TCRdb copy is restricted to in-frame clones and leaves out a portion. The data contain roughly 380,000 clones, roughly 84% of them seen just once; the ten biggest clones take up around 3.6%. The sample consisted of peripheral blood, taken in a trial of Ad26.COV2.S vaccine versus placebo. This chain connects TRBV30 to TRBJ1-3, with D uncertain. The clonotype was recovered from a person aged 18-65 years who received the Ad26.COV2.S COVID-19 vaccine or a placebo. DNA of the CDR3: TGTGCCTGGAGTGTTGGGAACTCTGGAAACACCATATATTTT. Translated: CAWSVGNSGNTIYF.